The 14 T cell receptor beta chains in this list originate from one sample, sequenced in a study of OX40 agonist ivuxolimab in advanced cancers. Sequenced by immunoSEQ multiplex PCR; TCRdb stores in-frame clones only, minus some. The table records approximately 89,000 clones, around nine tenths of them present only once. The sample in question was CD4+ or CD8+ T cells sorted from blood, obtained in a trial of the OX40 agonist ivuxolimab. The receptors were sampled from an adult with an advanced solid tumor such as melanoma, head and neck, liver or kidney cancer.

This chain links TRBV7-3 with TRBJ2-1; perhaps D is TRBD1 or TRBD2 (5 bases each). The length of the CDR3 is 15 residues. Per the germline V gene, CDR1 is SGHTA and CDR2 is FQGTGA. Trimming shortened V by 4 bases and J by 2 bases, and 12 bases separated the two germline ends. The CDR3 DNA is TGTGCCAGCAGCTCCGGGGACGGCCCCTACAATGAGCAGTTCTTC. This sequence encodes CASSSGDGPYNEQFF.

This chain connects TRBV21-1 to TRBJ2-3; TRBD2 reflects the table's D call only, with no check against the DNA. TRBV21-1 is listed as a pseudogene. This CDR3 has 13 amino acids. The CDR3 loop reads CASKKREADTQYF. DNA for the CDR3: TGTGCCAGCAAAAAGCGGGAGGCGGATACGCAGTATTTT.

The chain links TRBV5-1 to TRBJ1-4; 8 bases agree with TRBD1. Germline lookup yields CDR1 SGHRS and CDR2 YFSETQ. With 4 bases clipped from V and 8 bases from J, the junction kept 7 bases outside the gene matches. The CDR3 has 14 amino acids. The CDR3 reads CASSPGQGGEKLFF. The CDR3 DNA is TGCGCCAGCAGCCCTGGACAGGGCGGAGAAAAACTGTTTTTT. The whole variable domain, remainder taken from reference TRBV5-1 and TRBJ1-4, is KAGVTQTPRYLIKTRGQQVTLSCSPISGHRSVSWYQQTPGQGLQFLFEYFSETQRNKGNFPGRFSGRQFSNSRSEMNVSTLELGDSALYLCASSPGQGGEKLFFGSGTQLSVL.

This chain uses TRBV18 with TRBJ2-7, with a tentative D call TRBD1 (6 bases). V lost 3 bases, J lost 3 bases, and 9 bases lay in between. This CDR3 region has 13 residues. The V gene's germline CDR1 is KGHSH and CDR2 LQKENI. The CDR3 protein is CASSPTGSYEQYF. Written as DNA, the CDR3 is TGTGCCAGCTCACCCACAGGGAGCTACGAGCAGTACTTC.

This sequence joins TRBV6-1 and TRBJ2-4, with D hard to call. This CDR3 has 15 residues. CDR1 is MNHNS, CDR2 SASEGT, per germline. V lost 4 bases, J lost 3 bases, and 13 bases lay in between. The CDR3 DNA follows: TGTGCCAGCAGTGCCGATACACTTAGCAAAAACATTCAGTACTTC. Translating it yields CASSADTLSKNIQYF.

The chain carries TRBV11-2 and TRBJ2-1; TRBD1 matches at 9 bases. The length of the CDR3 is 13 residues. Germline V gene data show CDR1 as SGHAT and CDR2 as FQNNGV. Germline trimming cut 6 bases from V and 8 bases from J; bases unmatched to any gene: 5. Here the CDR3 reads CASSQGQGYEQFF. In DNA form, the CDR3 reads TGTGCCAGCAGTCAGGGACAGGGCTATGAGCAGTTCTTC.

The chain links TRBV4-1 to TRBJ1-1; no clear D gene. Deletions cut 4 bases from V and 7 bases from J, with 13 bases between. CDR1 MGHRA and CDR2 YSYEKL come from the germline V gene. The CDR3 length is 13 residues. The CDR3 reads CASSREGGSEAFF. The DNA of the CDR3 is TGCGCCAGCAGCCGAGAGGGTGGAAGTGAAGCTTTCTTT.

The chain carries TRBV6-5 and TRBJ2-1; D call uncertain. V dropped 3 bases and J dropped 0 bases, with 12 bases sitting between them. The CDR3 runs 16 residues. Germline CDR1 and CDR2: MNHEY and SVGAGI. The CDR3 loop reads CASSYTSRSSYNEQFF. For the CDR3, the DNA is TGTGCCAGCAGTTATACCTCCAGGAGCTCCTACAATGAGCAGTTCTTC.

The chain recombines TRBV6-6 with TRBJ1-2; D is undetermined. There are 11 residues in the CDR3. Germline CDR1 is MNHNY and CDR2 is SVGAGI (reference sequence). The V end was cut by 5 bases, the J end by 8 bases, with 9 bases between. This chain's CDR3 is CASSDLRGYTF. CDR3 DNA: TGTGCCAGCAGTGACCTCCGGGGCTACACCTTC.

The chain recombines TRBV21-1 with TRBJ2-1. TRBV21-1 is an annotated pseudogene. The CDR3 consists of 15 residues. CDR3 sequence (DNA): TGTGCCAGCAGCAAGGGGGAATTGGCTCTCCTTCGGCAGTTCTTC. Translating it yields CASSKGELALLRQFF.

The rearrangement uses TRBV7-2 and TRBJ2-4, with TRBD1 matching 7 bases. Germline trimming cut 5 bases from V and 9 bases from J; bases unmatched to any gene: 10. Germline values: CDR1 SGHTA, CDR2 FQGNSA. The length of the CDR3 is 14 residues. The CDR3 spells CASSQQQGPGIQYF. CDR3 DNA: TGTGCCAGCAGCCAACAACAGGGGCCGGGCATTCAGTACTTC.

The sample holds one count of this clone. The CDR3 sequence: CASSQPLGNTGELFF. The CDR3 DNA sequence: TGTGCCAGCTCACAGCCCTTAGGAAACACCGGGGAGCTGTTTTTT. V gene TRBV18 combines with J gene TRBJ2-2; D gene unclear. The germline CDR1 and CDR2 sequences are KGHSH and LQKENI. This CDR3 is 15 amino acids long. V was clipped by 4 bases and J by 2 bases, with 11 bases between them. The complete variable domain, with remaining parts taken from reference TRBV18 and TRBJ2-2, reads NAGVMQNPRHLVRRRGQEARLRCSPMKGHSHVYWYRQLPEEGLKFMVYLQKENIIDESGMPKERFSAEFPKEGPSILRIQQVVRGDSAAYFCASSQPLGNTGELFFGEGSRLTVL.

V and J are TRBV5-1 and TRBJ2-3; D unclear. This CDR3 region has 14 residues. CDR1 and CDR2 from the germline V gene are SGHRS and YFSETQ. The V end was cut by 6 bases, the J end by 0 bases, with 11 bases between. CDR3 in amino acids: CASKATSSTDTQYF. The DNA for the CDR3 is TGCGCCAGCAAGGCGACATCTAGCACAGATACGCAGTATTTT. The variable domain in full, completed from reference TRBV5-1 and TRBJ2-3, reads KAGVTQTPRYLIKTRGQQVTLSCSPISGHRSVSWYQQTPGQGLQFLFEYFSETQRNKGNFPGRFSGRQFSNSRSEMNVSTLELGDSALYLCASKATSSTDTQYFGPGTRLTVL.

CDR3 bases: TGCAGTGCGCCGGACCTGGAAAAACTGTTTTTT. This sequence encodes CSAPDLEKLFF. The chain couples TRBV20-1 to TRBJ1-4; D unclear. Germline V CDR1 and CDR2: DFQATT, SNEGSKA (reference sequence). Trimming removed 6 bases at V and 8 bases at J, with 10 bases between. This CDR3 region has 11 residues.